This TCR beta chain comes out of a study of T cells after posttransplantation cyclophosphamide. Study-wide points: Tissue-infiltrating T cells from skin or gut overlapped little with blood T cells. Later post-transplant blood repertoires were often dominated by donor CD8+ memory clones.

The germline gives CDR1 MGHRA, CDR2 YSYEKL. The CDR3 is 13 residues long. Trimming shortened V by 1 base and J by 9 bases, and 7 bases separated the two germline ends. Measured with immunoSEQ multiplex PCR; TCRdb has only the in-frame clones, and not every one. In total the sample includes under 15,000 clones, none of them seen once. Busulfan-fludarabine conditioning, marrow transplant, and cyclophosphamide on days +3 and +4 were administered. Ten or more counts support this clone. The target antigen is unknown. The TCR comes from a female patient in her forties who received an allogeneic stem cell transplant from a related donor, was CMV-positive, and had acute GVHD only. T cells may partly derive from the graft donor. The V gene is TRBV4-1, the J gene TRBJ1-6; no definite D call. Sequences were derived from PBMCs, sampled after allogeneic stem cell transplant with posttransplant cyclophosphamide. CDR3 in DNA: TGCGCCAGCAGCCAAGTCGTGAGTTCACCCCTCCACTTT. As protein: CASSQVVSSPLHF.